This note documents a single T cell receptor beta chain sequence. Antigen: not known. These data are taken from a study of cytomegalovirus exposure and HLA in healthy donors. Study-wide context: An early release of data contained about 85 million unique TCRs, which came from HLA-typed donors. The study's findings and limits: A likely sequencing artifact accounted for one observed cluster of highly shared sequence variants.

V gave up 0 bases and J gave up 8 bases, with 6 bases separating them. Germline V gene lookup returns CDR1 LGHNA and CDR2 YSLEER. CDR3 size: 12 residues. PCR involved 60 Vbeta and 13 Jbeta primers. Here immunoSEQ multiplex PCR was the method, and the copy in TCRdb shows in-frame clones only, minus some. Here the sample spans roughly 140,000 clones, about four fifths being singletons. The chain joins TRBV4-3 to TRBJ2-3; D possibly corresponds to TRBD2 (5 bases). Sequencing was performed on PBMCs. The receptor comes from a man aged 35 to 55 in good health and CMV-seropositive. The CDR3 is CASSQERVTQYF. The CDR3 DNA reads TGCGCCAGCAGCCAAGAGAGGGTTACGCAGTATTTT.